This entry lists 22 T cell receptor beta chains sequenced from one sample in a study of cytomegalovirus exposure and HLA in healthy donors (TCRdb year 2017). Library prep was done by the immunoSEQ multiplex PCR assay. For the multiplex PCR, a mixture combining 60 forward primers for TCR Vbeta segments and 13 reverse primers for TCR Jbeta segments was used. The source is immuneACCESS, and TCRdb retained only in-frame sequences with V and J called. Part of the clones is not carried over; for the studies checked, unresolved V genes explain less than half of this, and the remainder is unexplained. This sample holds 65,000 to 75,000 clones; roughly two thirds were observed only once. The ten largest make up 15% to 20% of the sample. What was sequenced was PBMCs. The origin of the receptors is a man aged 35-49 years in good health and CMV-seropositive.

The J gene is TRBJ2-7, the V gene TRBV6-6; no definite D call. V was clipped by 2 bases and J by 1 base, with 12 bases between them. The germline gives CDR1 MNHNY, CDR2 SVGAGI (reference sequence). This CDR3 has 15 residues. The CDR3 loop is CASSYGRRVSYEQYF. Here the CDR3 DNA reads TGTGCCAGCAGTTACGGTAGACGGGTTTCCTACGAGCAGTACTTC.

The gene calls are TRBV4-2 and TRBJ1-6, with TRBD1 matching 7 bases. Germline CDR1 LGHNA, CDR2 YNFKEQ. The CDR3 contains 16 residues. V shed 3 bases and J 7 bases; nucleotides not matched to a gene: 9. The CDR3 bases are TGTGCCAGCAGCCATTCAGGGGGATCCAGGAATTCACCCCTCCACTTT. Protein sequence: CASSHSGGSRNSPLHF.

This chain uses TRBV30 with TRBJ2-7, with 15 bases aligning to TRBD2. CDR1 GTSNPN and CDR2 SVGIG come from the germline V gene (reference sequence). This CDR3 is built from 16 residues. Unmatched junction bases numbered 14, after V lost 2 bases and J lost 12 bases. The DNA of the CDR3 is TGTGCCTGGAGTACCCTCGTCGGGACTAGCGGGAGGCCCAGGTACTTC. It yields the protein CAWSTLVGTSGRPRYF.

This clone was seen a few times. The rearrangement joins TRBV4-3 to TRBJ2-2, with D perhaps TRBD2 (6 bases). Germline V CDR1 and CDR2: LGHNA, YSLEER. Trimming shortened V by 1 base and J by 3 bases, and 9 bases separated the two germline ends. The CDR3 totals 15 residues. CDR3 region: CASSQVRGYTGELFF. The CDR3 nucleotides read TGCGCCAGCAGCCAAGTGCGGGGTTACACCGGGGAGCTGTTTTTT.

This clone was counted a single time. The rearrangement uses TRBV4-3 and TRBJ2-5; D remains ambiguous. The germline CDR1 and CDR2 sequences are LGHNA and YSLEER. CDR3 length: 14 residues. V shed 0 bases and J shed 4 bases, with 9 bases lying between them. CDR3 DNA: TGCGCCAGCAGCCAAGATCACCCGGGAGAGACCCAGTACTTC. As protein: CASSQDHPGETQYF.

This chain connects TRBV9 to TRBJ2-7, with TRBD1 matching over 8 bases. CDR1 is SGDLS, CDR2 YYNGEE, per germline. V was clipped by 4 bases and J by 5 bases; unmatched bases: 5. The CDR3 has 13 residues. The CDR3 sequence: CASSRTGSNEQYF. For the CDR3, the DNA is TGTGCCAGCAGCCGGACAGGGAGCAACGAGCAGTACTTC.

The CDR3 nucleotides are TGTGCCAGCTCTCTGGACACTTACTATGGCTACACCTTC. Translated: CASSLDTYYGYTF. V is TRBV18 and J is TRBJ1-2; the D gene is possibly TRBD1 (5 bases). Germline values: CDR1 KGHSH, CDR2 LQKENI. There are 13 residues in the CDR3. V shed 6 bases and J shed 3 bases, with 11 bases lying between them. Full variable domain (missing parts from reference TRBV18 and TRBJ1-2): NAGVMQNPRHLVRRRGQEARLRCSPMKGHSHVYWYRQLPEEGLKFMVYLQKENIIDESGMPKERFSAEFPKEGPSILRIQQVVRGDSAAYFCASSLDTYYGYTFGSGTRLTVV.

V gene TRBV4-1 combines with J gene TRBJ1-1, with D tentatively TRBD1 (6 bases). The V and J ends lost 5 bases and 2 bases respectively, with 12 bases between them. Per germline, CDR1 MGHRA and CDR2 YSYEKL. The CDR3 has 14 residues. This chain's CDR3 is CASSKTGSNTEAFF. CDR3 DNA: TGCGCCAGCAGCAAGACAGGAAGTAACACTGAAGCTTTCTTT.

The genes are TRBV4-1 and TRBJ1-6; 8 bases are shared with TRBD1. This CDR3 spans 15 amino acids. The germline gives CDR1 MGHRA, CDR2 YSYEKL. V lost 4 bases to trimming and J lost 6 bases; unmatched junction nucleotides: 5. The CDR3 DNA sequence: TGCGCCAGCAGCCCCGGGACAGGTGGTAATTCACCCCTCCACTTT. Protein product: CASSPGTGGNSPLHF.

This clone was observed a handful of times. The chain couples TRBV6-5 to TRBJ1-6; TRBD1 aligns across 7 bases. Germline CDR1 MNHEY, CDR2 SVGAGI. Trimming removed 6 bases from V and 7 bases from J; junction bases left unmatched: 6. The CDR3 runs to 14 residues. The CDR3 sequence: CASRKTGRNSPLHF. CDR3 bases: TGTGCCAGCAGAAAGACAGGGAGGAATTCACCCCTCCACTTT.

This clone was counted only a few times. This chain connects TRBV27 to TRBJ2-7, with TRBD1 as a possible D gene (6 bases). V was cut by 1 base and J by 8 bases, with 12 bases left in between. Germline V gene sequence: CDR1 MNHEY, CDR2 SMNVEV (reference sequence). The CDR3 is made up of 13 amino acids. CDR3 nucleotides: TGTGCCAGCAGTTTATACTTTCAGGGGCAGCAGTACTTC. Its translation: CASSLYFQGQQYF.

The genes are TRBV7-9 and TRBJ2-5; 9 nucleotides match TRBD2. V lost 5 bases and J lost 0; bases outside the gene matches: 13. This CDR3 region has 18 residues. The V gene's germline CDR1 is SEHNR and CDR2 FQNEAQ (reference sequence). The CDR3 coding sequence is TGTGCCAGCAGCGCGTATGGCGGGGGGGCAGTATACCAAGAGACCCAGTACTTC. Translated, it gives CASSAYGGGAVYQETQYF. Using reference TRBV7-9 and TRBJ2-5 for the parts outside the CDR3, the full variable domain is DTGVSQNPRHKITKRGQNVTFRCDPISEHNRLYWYRQTLGQGPEFLTYFQNEAQLEKSRLLSDRFSAERPKGSFSTLEIQRTEQGDSAMYLCASSAYGGGAVYQETQYFGPGTRLLVL.

The chain links TRBV6-1 to TRBJ2-5, with a possible D match to TRBD2 (5 bases). This CDR3 is built from 12 residues. Germline V gene sequence: CDR1 MNHNS, CDR2 SASEGT. V shed 8 bases and J shed 5 bases, with 12 bases lying between them. The CDR3 DNA is TGTGCCAGCTGGCGGGTAGGGGAGACCCAGTACTTC. Amino acids: CASWRVGETQYF.

Here the CDR3 DNA reads TGTGCCAGCAGCGTGGGGACTAGCGGCACAGATACGCAGTATTTT. Protein product: CASSVGTSGTDTQYF. V and J are TRBV9 and TRBJ2-3; 10 bases agree with TRBD2. The CDR3 runs 15 residues. From germline, CDR1 is SGDLS and CDR2 YYNGEE. Unmatched junction bases numbered 1, after V lost 2 bases and J lost 1 base.

The V and J genes are TRBV7-6 and TRBJ1-2, with D perhaps TRBD1 (5 bases). There are 12 residues in the CDR3. Germline CDR1 reads SGHVS; CDR2 reads FNYEAQ. The V gene lost 2 bases and the J gene lost 6 bases, with 7 bases spanning the gap. As DNA, the CDR3 is TGTGCCAGCAGCTTAATAGGGGATGGCTACACCTTC. It translates to CASSLIGDGYTF.

For the CDR3, the DNA is TGTGCCAGCAGCCAGCCAGGGGAGCAGTACTTC. Translation: CASSQPGEQYF. This sequence joins TRBV7-9 and TRBJ2-7; D might be TRBD1 (5 bases). V gave up 5 bases and J gave up 7 bases, with 9 bases separating them. This CDR3 spans 11 amino acids. Per germline, CDR1 SEHNR and CDR2 FQNEAQ (reference sequence).

The chain links TRBV29-1 to TRBJ1-2; 7 nucleotides match TRBD1. V shed 4 bases, J shed 5 bases, and the junction held 13 bases outside the gene matches. The CDR3 loop spans 15 amino acids. In germline, CDR1 is SQVTM, CDR2 ANQGSEA. The DNA for the CDR3 is TGCAGCGTTGGGGCGTGGGCAGGGGGTGTTTATGGCTACACCTTC. It is translated as CSVGAWAGGVYGYTF. Together with reference TRBV29-1 and TRBJ1-2, the CDR3 gives the full variable domain: SAVISQKPSRDICQRGTSLTIQCQVDSQVTMMFWYRQQPGQSLTLIATANQGSEATYESGFVIDKFPISRPNLTFSTLTVSNMSPEDSSIYLCSVGAWAGGVYGYTFGSGTRLTVV.

The J gene is TRBJ2-1, the V gene TRBV27; 9 bases agree with TRBD1. The ends lost 5 bases at V and 1 base at J; junction bases unmatched: 12. The CDR3 has 18 amino acids. The V gene's germline CDR1 is MNHEY and CDR2 SMNVEV (reference sequence). DNA of the CDR3: TGTGCCAGCAGTCTCCCCCCTGGGACAGGGAAATCCTACAATGAGCAGTTCTTC. Amino acids: CASSLPPGTGKSYNEQFF.

The chain is built from TRBV6-1 and TRBJ1-2; 7 bases are shared with TRBD1. Germline loops: CDR1 MNHNS, CDR2 SASEGT. The CDR3 totals 14 residues. V shed 6 bases and J 6 bases; nucleotides not matched to a gene: 10. CDR3 in DNA: TGTGCCAGCAGCAAGAAAACAGGGGTCCATGGCTACACCTTC. Amino acids: CASSKKTGVHGYTF.

The genes are TRBV28 and TRBJ1-1; D is unclear. V was pared by 2 bases and J by 1 base, with 8 bases between. This CDR3 region has 14 residues. Looked up from germline, CDR1 is MDHEN and CDR2 is SYDVKM. CDR3 sequence (DNA): TGTGCCAGCAGTTTAGTACTTACGAACACTGAAGCTTTCTTT. It specifies CASSLVLTNTEAFF. The variable domain in full, with the rest retrieved from reference TRBV28 and TRBJ1-1, is DVKVTQSSRYLVKRTGEKVFLECVQDMDHENMFWYRQDPGLGLRLIYFSYDVKMKEKGDIPEGYSVSREKKERFSLILESASTNQTSMYLCASSLVLTNTEAFFGQGTRLTVV.

The chain has TRBV5-1 and TRBJ2-7; 7 nucleotides agree with TRBD2. The CDR3 is 13 amino acids. V lost 4 bases to trimming and J lost 3 bases; unmatched junction nucleotides: 4. Germline loops: CDR1 SGHRS, CDR2 YFSETQ. CDR3: CASSTASGYEQYF. In DNA form, the CDR3 reads TGCGCCAGCAGCACGGCTAGCGGCTACGAGCAGTACTTC. Combining the CDR3 with reference TRBV5-1 and TRBJ2-7 gives the whole variable domain KAGVTQTPRYLIKTRGQQVTLSCSPISGHRSVSWYQQTPGQGLQFLFEYFSETQRNKGNFPGRFSGRQFSNSRSEMNVSTLELGDSALYLCASSTASGYEQYFGPGTRLTVT.

This clone came up once. The genes are TRBV14 and TRBJ1-6; 11 bases agree with TRBD1. The CDR3 contains 14 residues. V lost 4 bases and J lost 7; bases outside the gene matches: 0. Germline lookup yields CDR1 SGHDN and CDR2 FVKESK. The CDR3 DNA sequence: TGTGCCAGCAGCCGGGACAGGGGGAATTCACCCCTCCACTTT. Protein: CASSRDRGNSPLHF.